This T cell receptor (beta chain) was captured in a study of blood T cell repertoires in COVID-19. Across the study: Sources were T cells, B-cell-depleted T cells, or PBMCs; the material itself was cDNA or gDNA.

In terms of age and location, participants ranged from roughly 18 to 90 years and lived in around 22 US areas. Participants were placed into cohorts based on the clinical history they reported. Authors' data handling: Quantification of nucleated cells was approximated via reference gene primer amplification. Here immunoSEQ multiplex PCR was the method, and the copy in TCRdb shows in-frame clones only, minus some. V, J and clone size derive from that table, while D and trimming were established from the DNA sequence. The sample carries a few hundred thousand clones, about 91% recorded once. CDR1 and CDR2 from the germline V gene are MDHEN and SYDVKM. The CDR3 has 12 amino acids.

The gene calls are TRBV28 and TRBJ2-1, with D maybe TRBD2 (6 bases). Sequencing input: PBMCs or T cells enriched from blood (not recorded which). The source is a woman aged 35 to 49 with acute COVID-19. The CDR3 loop reads CRVSGNYNEQFF. CDR3 bases: TGTCGGGTTAGCGGAAACTACAATGAGCAGTTCTTC.